This T cell receptor (beta chain) was sequenced for a study of breast tumors, draining lymph nodes, adjacent tissues. Broader study findings: Compared with basal-like, luminal-like tumors shared significantly more repertoire with nontumor tissue.

TCRdb reprocessed the multiplex PCR reads via MiXCR and lists one record per CDR3 protein. The table lists about 24,000 distinct CDR3 sequences, over 60% of them singletons. About this clonotype itself: Its antigen is not identified.

The source of this sequence is a female donor with breast cancer. Some clones in this sample may be carry-over from other donors' samples. The sequenced sample consisted of tumor-adjacent breast tissue.

The CDR3 region is CASSLTSDRSEQYF. The CDR3 DNA reads as TGTGCCAGCAGCTTAACGAGTGACAGGTCCGAGCAGTACTTC. The gene calls are TRBV7-3 and TRBJ2-7; a possible D gene is TRBD1 (6 bases). The CDR3 extends over 14 amino acids. Deletions cut 0 bases from V and 6 bases from J, with 12 bases between. Germline V gene sequence: CDR1 SGHTA, CDR2 FQGTGA. Complete variable domain (other parts from reference TRBV7-3 and TRBJ2-7): GAGVSQTPSNKVTEKGKYVELRCDPISGHTALYWYRQSLGQGPEFLIYFQGTGAADDSGLPNDRFFAVRPEGSVSTLKIQRTERGDSAVYLCASSLTSDRSEQYFGPGTRLTVT.